The next 3 T cell receptor beta chains were all read from a single sample in a study of naive and memory T cell subsets. Study-wide points: A few larger clonotypes appeared in naive repertoires, especially CD8, possibly memory cells re-expressing CD45RA.

The antigens these receptors bind are not known. An equimolar mix of two oligonucleotides served as the beta constant-region primer for TRBC1 and TRBC2. Ligated cDNA was amplified by four rounds of PCR with nested alpha and beta constant-region primers and SP2. Each CDR3 protein is one row after TCRdb ran MiXCR on the UMI-ligation and nested PCR reads. The data show 120,000 to 150,000 distinct CDR3 sequences, approximately 21% seen once. The sequencing sample was made of naive CD8+ T cells from blood. These TCRs come from a human donor in good health.

The chain joins TRBV24-1 to TRBJ1-5; D is undetermined. The CDR3 has 15 residues. Trimming left V 1 base short and J 6 bases short, with 12 bases between. CDR1 is KGHDR, CDR2 SFDVKD, per germline. The CDR3 bases are TGTGCCACCAGTGATTTACGACGGTCGGGTCAGCCCCAGCATTTT. It codes for CATSDLRRSGQPQHF.

In this sample, this clonotype turned up many times. The V and J genes are TRBV20-1 and TRBJ1-2; the D is unclear. CDR1 and CDR2 (germline): DFQATT, SNEGSKA (reference sequence). The V gene lost 0 bases and the J gene lost 2 bases, with 13 bases spanning the gap. CDR3 size: 15 residues. CDR3 loop: CSARDIGRRNYGYTF. CDR3 bases: TGCAGTGCTAGAGATATAGGGAGGAGGAACTATGGCTACACCTTC.

This clonotype occurred a few times. The rearrangement joins TRBV6-5 to TRBJ2-7; 10 bases are a match to TRBD2. CDR1 is MNHEY and CDR2 is SVGAGI in the germline V gene. Germline trimming cut 6 bases from V and 2 bases from J; bases unmatched to any gene: 7. The CDR3 extends over 15 amino acids. The CDR3 spells CASRRPTSGAYEQYF. In nucleotides, the CDR3 is TGTGCCAGCAGGCGGCCTACTAGCGGGGCCTACGAGCAGTACTTC.